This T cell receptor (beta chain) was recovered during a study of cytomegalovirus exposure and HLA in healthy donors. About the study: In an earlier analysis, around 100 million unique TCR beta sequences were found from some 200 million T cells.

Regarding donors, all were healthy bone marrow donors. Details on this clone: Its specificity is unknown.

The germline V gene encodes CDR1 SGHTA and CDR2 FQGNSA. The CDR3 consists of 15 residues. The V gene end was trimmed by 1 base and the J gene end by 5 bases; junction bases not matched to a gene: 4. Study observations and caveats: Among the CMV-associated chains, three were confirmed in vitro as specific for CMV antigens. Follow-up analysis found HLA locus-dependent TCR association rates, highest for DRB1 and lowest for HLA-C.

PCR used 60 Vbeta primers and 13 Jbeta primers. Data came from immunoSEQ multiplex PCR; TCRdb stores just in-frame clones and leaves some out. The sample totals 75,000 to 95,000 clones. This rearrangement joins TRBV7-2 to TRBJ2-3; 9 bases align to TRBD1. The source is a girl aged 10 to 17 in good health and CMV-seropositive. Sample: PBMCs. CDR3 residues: CASSLVTGGRDTQYF. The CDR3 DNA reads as TGTGCCAGCAGCTTAGTGACAGGGGGTCGAGATACGCAGTATTTT. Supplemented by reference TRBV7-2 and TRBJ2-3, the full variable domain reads GAGVSQSPSNKVTEKGKDVELRCDPISGHTALYWYRQSLGQGLEFLIYFQGNSAPDKSGLPSDRFSAERTGGSVSTLTIQRTQQEDSAVYLCASSLVTGGRDTQYFGPGTRLTVL.